This T cell receptor beta chain was found in a study of T cells expressing NK-cell markers. Study-level information: Sorted CD3+CD56+NKG2C+, CD3+CD56+NKG2C- and CD3+CD56-NKG2C+ T cells supplied TCR beta repertoires. Study-level points and caveats: The share of CD8+ T cells held by dominant NKG2C+ clonotypes was roughly 1.0-7.5% in several donors.

TCRdb re-called the 5' RACE reads; one entry per CDR3 protein, DNA not given. This sample's table has around 550,000 distinct CDR3 sequences. On this clonotype: Its target is unknown.

The germline V gene has CDR1 SGHTA and CDR2 FQGNSA. CDR3 length: 15 residues. Sequenced input: blood T cells: a sorted CD56 or NKG2C T cell subset, CD4+ or CD8+ T cells, or bulk PBMC T cells (not recorded which). The chain couples TRBV7-2 to TRBJ1-5. This TCR was recovered from a man between 18 and 35 years old in good health. The CDR3 sequence is CASSLMGSKNQPQHF. The entire variable domain, with the rest obtained from reference TRBV7-2 and TRBJ1-5, is as follows: GAGVSQSPSNKVTEKGKDVELRCDPISGHTALYWYRQSLGQGLEFLIYFQGNSAPDKSGLPSDRFSAERTGGSVSTLTIQRTQQEDSAVYLCASSLMGSKNQPQHFGDGTRLSIL.